This record looks at one TCR beta chain sequence and its context. Its antigen is still unknown. These data come from a study of a mutant IDH1 vaccine in newly diagnosed glioma. Across the whole study: Among treated patients, about 62% were male and approximately 40% female, and mean age was around 40 years. Patients were pretreated with radiotherapy, temozolomide, or both, mostly both.

Time point here: baseline, week 1 (first vaccination visit). Treatment given: pre-vaccination baseline after standard-of-care therapy. General study findings and limits: Changes to the top peripheral T cell clonotypes appeared unrelated to pseudoprogression. Vaccine-induced responses were seen in about 95% of patients, spanning several MHC alleles.

This table comes from immunoSEQ multiplex PCR, and its TCRdb copy is limited to in-frame clones, with some not included. Of about 100,000 clones in the sample, about 82% were seen once. CDR3 length equals 14 residues. In germline, CDR1 is SGHAT, CDR2 FQNNGV. V lost 0 bases and J 7 bases, leaving 10 bases between the germline ends. J is TRBJ1-5 and V is TRBV11-2, with D possibly being TRBD1 (5 bases). The source of this sequence is a middle-aged man with glioma. The source was PBMCs, collected from a glioma patient treated with radiotherapy, temozolomide or both. CDR3 DNA sequence: TGTGCCAGCAGCTTAGATTCCAGGGACCAGCCCCAGCATTTT. Amino acids: CASSLDSRDQPQHF.